A selection of T cell receptor beta chains follows, all from one sample in a study of blood T cell repertoires in COVID-19. Assay: immunoSEQ multiplex PCR; the TCRdb copy retains only in-frame clones and omits some. The table includes 350,000 or so clones, less than 90% detected once. What was sequenced was PBMCs or T cells enriched from blood (not recorded which). These receptors all stem from a woman in her twenties or thirties who had recovered from COVID-19. Each CDR3 is given with its conserved first and last residue. D genes are given only for firm matches. Some rows have no size entry. The others give once, few or many, or a class for an expanded clone.

TRBD2	TRBV11-2	.	TRBJ2-7	CASSSYRDYAYEQYF	TGTGCCAGCAGCTCGTACCGGGACTATGCGTACGAGCAGTACTTC
TRBD1	TRBV4-3	.	TRBJ1-1	CASSPRQGNTEAFF	TGCGCCAGCAGCCCCAGACAGGGGAACACTGAAGCTTTCTTT
TRBD1	TRBV5-1	.	TRBJ1-1	CASARQGSNTEAFF	TGCGCCAGCGCCCGACAGGGGTCGAACACTGAAGCTTTCTTT
.	TRBV3-1/TRBV3-2	.	TRBJ1-2	CASSQVQGRGGYTF	TGTGCCAGCAGCCAAGTACAGGGCCGAGGTGGCTACACCTTC
TRBD1	TRBV28	few	TRBJ1-2	CASRWGQNYGYTF	TGTGCCAGTCGATGGGGACAGAACTATGGCTACACCTTC
.	TRBV5-6	.	TRBJ2-2	CASSDPGKGGNTGELFF	TGTGCCAGCAGCGACCCGGGGAAGGGAGGGAACACCGGGGAGCTGTTTTTT
.	TRBV20-1	.	TRBJ1-1	CSAPRTSKAFF	TGCAGTGCTCCGAGAACGTCTAAAGCTTTCTTT
TRBD1	TRBV15	.	TRBJ2-7	CATSREGQDVKQYF	TGTGCCACCAGCAGAGAAGGACAGGATGTGAAGCAGTACTTC
.	TRBV7-2	.	TRBJ2-5	CASSLGPGWNQETQYF	TGTGCCAGCAGCTTAGGTCCGGGGTGGAACCAAGAGACCCAGTACTTC
TRBD1	TRBV7-9	.	TRBJ1-2	CASSPFPGGNYGYTF	TGTGCCAGCAGCCCCTTCCCAGGGGGCAACTATGGCTACACCTTC
TRBD1	TRBV11-2	.	TRBJ2-1	CASSSSRDRETSYNEQFF	TGTGCCAGCAGCTCGTCCCGGGACAGGGAAACTTCCTACAATGAGCAGTTCTTC
TRBD2	TRBV9	.	TRBJ2-1	CASSVSGGNGNEQFF	TGTGCCAGCAGCGTTAGCGGGGGCAATGGGAATGAGCAGTTCTTC
.	TRBV18	.	TRBJ2-5	CASSTDYQETQYF	TGTGCCAGCTCAACGGACTACCAAGAGACCCAGTACTTC
.	TRBV28	.	TRBJ1-5	CASSLSPGLANQPQHF	TGTGCCAGCAGTTTATCGCCGGGACTGGCCAATCAGCCCCAGCATTTT
TRBD2	TRBV11-2	.	TRBJ2-5	CASSSSGGDQETQYF	TGTGCCAGCAGCTCTAGCGGGGGAGATCAAGAGACCCAGTACTTC
.	TRBV7-9	.	TRBJ2-1	CASSLTNRGNEQFF	TGTGCCAGCAGCTTGACAAATAGGGGGAATGAGCAGTTCTTC
TRBD1	TRBV7-9	.	TRBJ1-6	CASSLAAGGSPLHF	TGTGCCAGCAGCTTAGCTGCAGGGGGTTCACCCCTCCACTTT
TRBD2	TRBV28	.	TRBJ2-3	CASSLTSGGEYF	TGTGCCAGCAGTTTAACTAGCGGGGGGGAGTATTTT
TRBD2	TRBV4-2	.	TRBJ2-5	CASSQDLAGGLQETQYF	TGTGCCAGCAGCCAAGATCTAGCGGGGGGGCTCCAAGAGACCCAGTACTTC
.	TRBV2	.	TRBJ2-2	CASITANTGELFF	TGTGCCAGCATCACAGCGAACACCGGGGAGCTGTTTTTT
.	TRBV7-9	.	TRBJ1-2	CASSLDGVKGYTF	TGTGCCAGCAGCTTAGACGGGGTTAAAGGCTACACCTTC
.	TRBV28	.	TRBJ1-1	CASSPGGGSQRGTEAFF	TGTGCCAGCAGTCCGGGCGGGGGTTCCCAACGTGGCACTGAAGCTTTCTTT
.	TRBV11-2	.	TRBJ2-6	CASSFPEQPDSGANVLTF	TGTGCCAGCAGCTTCCCCGAACAGCCCGACTCTGGGGCCAACGTCCTGACTTTC
TRBD1	TRBV2	.	TRBJ1-4	CASGGQGASNEKLFF	TGTGCCAGCGGAGGACAGGGGGCGTCTAATGAAAAACTGTTTTTT
.	TRBV7-8	.	TRBJ1-4	CASSLNREGGPGTNEKLFF	TGTGCCAGCAGCCTCAACAGGGAGGGCGGCCCTGGCACTAATGAAAAACTGTTTTTT
TRBD1	TRBV7-9	once	TRBJ1-2	CASSFTGDYGYTF	TGTGCCAGCAGCTTTACAGGGGACTATGGCTACACCTTC
.	TRBV11-2	.	TRBJ1-5	CASSLGRVNQPQHF	TGTGCCAGCAGCTTAGGCAGGGTAAATCAGCCCCAGCATTTT
TRBD1	TRBV11-2	.	TRBJ1-4	CASSLERTGVGKLFF	TGTGCCAGCAGCTTAGAGAGGACAGGGGTTGGAAAACTGTTTTTT